This entry lists 17 T cell receptor beta chains sequenced from one sample in a study of monozygotic twins with inflammatory bowel disease. TCRdb reanalyzed the 5' RACE reads, giving one entry per CDR3 protein sequence and no DNA. The repertoire table contains fewer than 400,000 distinct CDR3 sequences. Material: blood. These receptors came from a human donor with ulcerative colitis or Crohn's disease, or a healthy co-twin of an affected twin (not recorded which).

V usage is TRBV7-2 and J usage is TRBJ2-1; TCRdb lists TRBD1, though no DNA is available to test this call. Looked up from germline, CDR1 is SGHTA and CDR2 is FQGNSA. CDR3 length: 14 amino acids. The CDR3 protein is CASSWGGTLYEQFF.

The gene calls are TRBV10-3 and TRBJ2-3; there is no DNA to check the TCRdb D call of TRBD1. CDR3 size: 14 residues. Germline lookup yields CDR1 ENHRY and CDR2 SYGVKD. CDR3 amino acids: CAISRDRDADTQYF.

The J gene is TRBJ2-1, the V gene TRBV6-1; TCRdb reports TRBD2, a call that lacks DNA to check it against. Germline V gene sequence: CDR1 MNHNS, CDR2 SASEGT. The CDR3 loop spans 17 amino acids. The CDR3: CASSEWGSGSTYNEQFF.

The V call is TRBV7-2, the J call TRBJ2-2; absent DNA, TCRdb's TRBD1 call cannot be checked. In germline, CDR1 is SGHTA, CDR2 FQGNSA. This CDR3 has 16 residues. The CDR3: CASSLQGQGRTGELFF. The full variable domain, rest sourced from reference TRBV7-2 and TRBJ2-2, is GAGVSQSPSNKVTEKGKDVELRCDPISGHTALYWYRQSLGQGLEFLIYFQGNSAPDKSGLPSDRFSAERTGGSVSTLTIQRTQQEDSAVYLCASSLQGQGRTGELFFGEGSRLTVL.

This sequence joins TRBV6-5 and TRBJ2-3. This CDR3 is 15 amino acids long. The V gene's germline CDR1 is MNHEY and CDR2 SVGAGI. The CDR3 region is CASSYTRRGTDTQYF.

The chain carries TRBV2 and TRBJ2-7; TCRdb's D gene call, TRBD1, goes unchecked for lack of DNA. Germline-derived CDR1 and CDR2 are SNHLY and FYNNEI. CDR3 length: 13 amino acids. The CDR3 sequence is CASTPQGLDEQYF.

J is TRBJ2-2 and V is TRBV5-1; TCRdb's D call, TRBD2, is unchecked because there is no DNA. The V gene's germline CDR1 is SGHRS and CDR2 YFSETQ. This CDR3 has 16 amino acids. CDR3: CASSQGLAMNTGELFF.

The chain employs TRBV7-7 and TRBJ2-5; no DNA is available, so the TRBD2 call from TCRdb remains unchecked. There are 14 residues in the CDR3. Germline lookup yields CDR1 SSHAT and CDR2 FNYEAQ (reference sequence). This chain's CDR3 is CASSSSGRQETQYF.

The gene calls are TRBV5-1 and TRBJ2-7; with no DNA, the TCRdb D assignment of TRBD1 cannot be verified. CDR1 is SGHRS, CDR2 YFSETQ, per germline. The CDR3 has 15 amino acids. Here the CDR3 reads CASSLVGTGFYEQYF. Full variable domain (rest looked up from reference TRBV5-1 and TRBJ2-7): KAGVTQTPRYLIKTRGQQVTLSCSPISGHRSVSWYQQTPGQGLQFLFEYFSETQRNKGNFPGRFSGRQFSNSRSEMNVSTLELGDSALYLCASSLVGTGFYEQYFGPGTRLTVT.

V gene TRBV6-5 combines with J gene TRBJ1-2; TCRdb selects TRBD1, and the lack of DNA leaves this call unchecked. The CDR3 spans 13 residues. Germline assignment: CDR1 MNHEY and CDR2 SVGAGI. Here the CDR3 reads CASRLGQGGGYTF.

The chain is built from TRBV20-1 and TRBJ1-2; TCRdb picks TRBD1, but there is no DNA to check that call. Germline-derived CDR1 and CDR2 are DFQATT and SNEGSKA (reference sequence). The CDR3 consists of 13 residues. The chain's CDR3 is CSASGSSSPGYTF.

The J gene is TRBJ2-5, the V gene TRBV27. Germline V gene data show CDR1 as MNHEY and CDR2 as SMNVEV (reference sequence). The CDR3 is made up of 13 amino acids. The CDR3 loop reads CASSAHKQETQYF.

The CDR3 loop reads CASRLAGPSSYEQYF. This chain connects TRBV7-2 to TRBJ2-7; the D call of TRBD2 rests on TCRdb alone, since no DNA is present to check it. Germline CDR1 and CDR2: SGHTA and FQGNSA. CDR3 size: 15 residues.

V is TRBV6-4 and J is TRBJ1-2; without DNA, the TCRdb call of TRBD1 cannot be checked. The V gene's germline CDR1 is MRHNA and CDR2 SNTAGT. This CDR3 contains 13 residues. The CDR3 loop reads CASSPKGNYGYTF.

The chain employs TRBV27 and TRBJ2-7; TCRdb reports TRBD1, a call that lacks DNA to check it against. The CDR3 sequence is 14 residues long. Germline CDR1 and CDR2: MNHEY and SMNVEV (reference sequence). CDR3 sequence reads: CASGKTGGPYEQYF.

The CDR3: CASSRRHSTDTQHF. J is TRBJ2-3 and V is TRBV11-2. This CDR3 has 14 residues. Germline V CDR1 and CDR2: SGHAT, FQNNGV. Based on the CDR3 plus reference TRBV11-2 and TRBJ2-3, the full variable domain is EAGVAQSPRYKIIEKRQSVAFWCNPISGHATLYWYQQILGQGPKLLIQFQNNGVVDDSQLPKDRFSAERLKGVDSTLKIQPAKLEDSAVYLCASSRRHSTDTQHFGPGTRLTVL.

This sequence joins TRBV9 and TRBJ2-1; TCRdb returns TRBD2, unconfirmable since there is no DNA. The CDR3 is 14 amino acids. Germline CDR1 is SGDLS and CDR2 is YYNGEE. The CDR3 loop reads CASSVVGAHWEQFF. The full variable domain, completed using reference TRBV9 and TRBJ2-1, is DSGVTQTPKHLITATGQRVTLRCSPRSGDLSVYWYQQSLDQGLQFLIQYYNGEERAKGNILERFSAQQFPDLHSELNLSSLELGDSALYFCASSVVGAHWEQFFGPGTRLTVL.